The 2 T cell receptor beta chains listed next were all sequenced from one sample in a study of blood T cell repertoires in COVID-19. TCRdb keeps only in-frame clones here, not all; method: immunoSEQ multiplex PCR. The repertoire consists of tens of thousands of clones, with roughly 81% occurring once and the leading ten covering over 25%. Sample: peripheral blood. The receptors originated from a woman in her 70s with acute or convalescent COVID-19.

V and J are TRBV9 and TRBJ2-1, with 7 bases matching TRBD2. The length of the CDR3 is 16 residues. The germline CDR1 and CDR2 sequences are SGDLS and YYNGEE. Germline trimming cut 3 bases from V and 4 bases from J; bases unmatched to any gene: 10. The CDR3 here is CASSALAVGGYNEQFF. The CDR3 DNA sequence: TGTGCCAGCAGCGCCCTAGCGGTGGGGGGGTACAATGAGCAGTTCTTC. The variable domain in full, completed from reference TRBV9 and TRBJ2-1, reads DSGVTQTPKHLITATGQRVTLRCSPRSGDLSVYWYQQSLDQGLQFLIQYYNGEERAKGNILERFSAQQFPDLHSELNLSSLELGDSALYFCASSALAVGGYNEQFFGPGTRLTVL.

The V gene is TRBV9, the J gene TRBJ1-4; 8 bases match TRBD1. Unmatched junction bases numbered 11, after V lost 4 bases and J lost 3 bases. Germline-derived CDR1 and CDR2 are SGDLS and YYNGEE. This CDR3 comprises 17 residues. The CDR3, as DNA: TGTGCCAGCAGCCCTCAGAGGGGGACAGGATCTAATGAAAAACTGTTTTTT. Its protein product is CASSPQRGTGSNEKLFF. Drawing the rest from reference TRBV9 and TRBJ1-4, the complete variable domain is DSGVTQTPKHLITATGQRVTLRCSPRSGDLSVYWYQQSLDQGLQFLIQYYNGEERAKGNILERFSAQQFPDLHSELNLSSLELGDSALYFCASSPQRGTGSNEKLFFGSGTQLSVL.